A selection of T cell receptor beta chains follows, all from one sample in a study of cytomegalovirus exposure and HLA in healthy donors. Repertoires were generated with immunoSEQ multiplex PCR, while TCRdb's copy carries only in-frame clones and drops some. The sample contains 180,000 or so clones, under 80% of which appear only once. The sample consisted of PBMCs. Receptor source: a man aged 35 to 55 in good health and CMV-seronegative. CDR3s include the opening cysteine and the closing phenylalanine or tryptophan. Each record gives: J gene, clone size, V gene, CDR3 protein. Not every row has a clone size; where given, it reads once, few, many or a size class.

TRBJ2-5 | . | TRBV5-4 | CASSVPGDWAETQYF
TRBJ2-5 | . | TRBV6-1 | CASSQGPGGETQYF
TRBJ2-3 | . | TRBV9 | CASSGISGGTDTQYF
TRBJ2-3 | . | TRBV29-1 | CSVGFQSTDTQYF
TRBJ1-5 | . | TRBV2 | CASSLGQGPQHF
TRBJ2-7 | . | TRBV18 | CASSTTGTPSKYF
TRBJ2-1 | once | TRBV10-3 | CAITRQGLNEQFF
TRBJ1-2 | . | TRBV7-9 | CASSLDYGTGSNGYTF
TRBJ1-5 | few | TRBV2 | CASRGTGGLQPQHF
TRBJ2-7 | . | TRBV7-3 | CASSPRPAGYYEQYF
TRBJ2-1 | . | TRBV21-1 | CASSKACRTRALYSYNEQFF
TRBJ1-5 | . | TRBV15 | CATSRSGGSVGQPQHF
TRBJ1-2 | . | TRBV5-1 | CASSSSGSWDYGYTF
TRBJ2-1 | . | TRBV5-6 | CASSLARTPYNEQFF
TRBJ2-5 | . | TRBV19 | CASSRDRQETQYF
TRBJ2-5 | . | TRBV28 | CASSTLRQPQEETQYF
TRBJ1-5 | . | TRBV27 | CASSPRQDHQPQHF
TRBJ2-5 | . | TRBV5-4 | CASSSVEKETQYF
TRBJ2-7 | few | TRBV6-1 | CASSTDRGQDEQYF
TRBJ1-5 | . | TRBV2 | CASSDGRDNQPQHF
TRBJ2-7 | few | TRBV30 | CAWSVRGGGGGEQYF
TRBJ2-2 | . | TRBV2 | CASRPLARDTGELFF
TRBJ1-1 | . | TRBV20-1 | CSGGGPTEAFF
TRBJ2-1 | few | TRBV4-1 | CASSQRGFYNEQFF
TRBJ2-3 | . | TRBV9 | CASSVQEGIRQYF
TRBJ1-2 | few | TRBV7-2 | CASSLESANYGYTF
TRBJ2-3 | . | TRBV6-5 | CASSYKRPSTDTQYF
TRBJ1-4 | . | TRBV28 | CASTRDRGGEKLFF
. | . | TRBV2 | CANTVDSGAVYEQYF
TRBJ2-2 | . | TRBV7-2 | CASRGTSGDGGELFF
TRBJ2-1 | few | TRBV21-1 | CASRKSVLWAYFRPNEQFF
TRBJ2-5 | few | TRBV7-2 | CASSLRTSPQETQYF
TRBJ2-3 | . | TRBV7-8 | CASSLSGTRKGGDTQYF
TRBJ2-1 | . | TRBV5-1 | CASSRGTGTNEQFF
TRBJ2-3 | . | TRBV7-2 | CASRASTDTQYF
TRBJ2-7 | . | TRBV5-1 | CASSFRTGYGYEQYF
TRBJ2-1 | . | TRBV5-1 | CASSPQTANNEQFF
TRBJ2-1 | . | TRBV5-1 | CASSLAGGDGEQFF
TRBJ2-3 | . | TRBV7-2 | CASSLVASGGASTDTQYF
TRBJ1-6 | . | TRBV7-9 | CASSLTDRNSPLHF
TRBJ2-7 | . | TRBV2 | CASGALLAYEQYF